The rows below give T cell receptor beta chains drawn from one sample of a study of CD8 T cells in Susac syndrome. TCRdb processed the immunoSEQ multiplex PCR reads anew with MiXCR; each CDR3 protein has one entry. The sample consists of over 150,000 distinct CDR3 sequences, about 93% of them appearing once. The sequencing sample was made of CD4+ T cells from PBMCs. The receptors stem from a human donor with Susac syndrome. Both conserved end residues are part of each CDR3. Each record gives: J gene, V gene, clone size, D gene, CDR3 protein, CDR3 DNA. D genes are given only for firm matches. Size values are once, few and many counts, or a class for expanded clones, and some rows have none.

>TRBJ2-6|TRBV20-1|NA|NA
CSARPVQGAGANVLTF
TGCAGTGCTAGGCCCGTACAGGGTGCCGGGGCCAACGTCCTGACTTTC
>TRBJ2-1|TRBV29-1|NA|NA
CSGDRGGTYNEQFF
TGCAGCGGGGACCGAGGGGGAACCTACAATGAGCAGTTCTTC
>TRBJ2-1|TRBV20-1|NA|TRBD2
CSARPTSGRDSSYNEQFF
TGCAGTGCTAGACCGACTAGCGGGAGGGATAGCTCCTACAATGAGCAGTTCTTC
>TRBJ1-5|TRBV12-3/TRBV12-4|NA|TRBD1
CASRPDRVSNQPQHF
TGTGCCAGCAGACCCGACAGGGTTAGCAATCAGCCCCAGCATTTT
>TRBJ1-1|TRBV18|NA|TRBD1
CASSPPQGATEAFF
TGTGCCAGCTCACCACCACAGGGGGCTACTGAAGCTTTCTTT
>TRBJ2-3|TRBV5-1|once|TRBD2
CASSPMTSGLSTDTQYF
TGCGCCAGCAGCCCTATGACTAGCGGGTTGAGCACAGATACGCAGTATTTT
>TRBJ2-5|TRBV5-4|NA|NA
CASSLGGPGQETQYF
TGTGCCAGCAGCTTGGGTGGACCGGGGCAAGAGACCCAGTACTTC
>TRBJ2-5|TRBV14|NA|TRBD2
CASSQIRTGRETQYF
TGTGCCAGCAGCCAAATCCGGACCGGGAGGGAGACCCAGTACTTC
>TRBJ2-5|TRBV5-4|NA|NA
CASSLLGVQETQYF
TGTGCCAGCAGCTTGCTAGGGGTTCAAGAGACCCAGTACTTC
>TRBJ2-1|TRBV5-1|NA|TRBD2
CASSPSSGRSYNEQFF
TGCGCCAGCAGCCCTTCTAGCGGGAGATCCTACAATGAGCAGTTCTTC
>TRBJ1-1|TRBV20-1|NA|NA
CSARDIRALGTEAFF
TGCAGTGCTAGAGATATAAGGGCATTGGGCACTGAAGCTTTCTTT
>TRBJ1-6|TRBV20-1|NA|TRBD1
CSATQGGTGVSSPLHF
TGCAGTGCTACCCAAGGGGGGACAGGGGTTTCTTCACCCCTCCACTTT
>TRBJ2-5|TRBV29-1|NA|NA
CSVGTVETQYF
TGCAGCGTTGGGACTGTGGAGACCCAGTACTTC
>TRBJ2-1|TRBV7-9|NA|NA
CASRPRIGVAAGNEQFF
TGTGCCAGCAGGCCACGGATTGGGGTAGCGGCCGGCAATGAGCAGTTCTTC
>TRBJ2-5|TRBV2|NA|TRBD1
CASSRDRDQETQYF
TGTGCCAGCAGCCGGGACAGGGACCAAGAGACCCAGTACTTC
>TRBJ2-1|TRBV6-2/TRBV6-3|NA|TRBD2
CASSPSFLGVALAGGQSSYNEQFF
TGTGCCAGCAGTCCCTCCTTCTTAGGGGTGGCGCTAGCGGGGGGCCAAAGCTCCTACAATGAGCAGTTCTTC
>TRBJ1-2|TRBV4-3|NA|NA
CASSQDPGRRDGYTF
TGCGCCAGCAGCCAAGATCCCGGACGGCGAGATGGCTACACCTTC
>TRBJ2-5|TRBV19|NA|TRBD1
CASTYRQGFQETQYF
TGTGCCAGTACATACCGACAGGGTTTTCAAGAGACCCAGTACTTC
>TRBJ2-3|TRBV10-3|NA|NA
CAIGLVGSSTDTQYF
TGTGCCATCGGACTGGTAGGAAGTAGCACAGATACGCAGTATTTT
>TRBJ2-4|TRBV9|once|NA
CASSVGSGAKNIQYF
TGTGCCAGCAGCGTAGGATCAGGGGCCAAAAACATTCAGTACTTC
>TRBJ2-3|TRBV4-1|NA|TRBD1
CASGEGARTDTQYF
TGCGCCTCGGGCGAGGGGGCGAGGACAGATACGCAGTATTTT
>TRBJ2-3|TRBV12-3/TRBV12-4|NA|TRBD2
CASSFGREDTQYF
TGTGCCAGCAGTTTCGGGAGGGAGGATACGCAGTATTTT
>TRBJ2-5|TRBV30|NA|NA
CAWSQGGGRETQYF
TGTGCCTGGAGTCAAGGGGGGGGCCGGGAGACCCAGTACTTC
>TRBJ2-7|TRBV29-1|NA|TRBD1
CSAGQASNEQYF
TGCAGCGCGGGACAGGCGAGCAACGAGCAGTACTTC
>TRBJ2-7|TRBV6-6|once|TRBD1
CASSFPGQGAGEQYF
TGTGCCAGCAGTTTCCCGGGACAGGGGGCTGGGGAGCAGTACTTC
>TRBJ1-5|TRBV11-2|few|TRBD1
CASSLGDSSNQPQHF
TGTGCCAGCAGCTTAGGGGACAGTAGCAATCAGCCCCAGCATTTT
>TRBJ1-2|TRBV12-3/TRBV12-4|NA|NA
CASTIRSYRGYGYTF
TGTGCCAGCACCATACGGTCCTATCGGGGCTATGGCTACACCTTC